This TCR beta chain came from a study of T cell responses to AZD1222 COVID-19 vaccine (dated by TCRdb to the early 2020s). Regarding the research as a whole: AZD1222 recipients with second doses at about 4 weeks or about 12 weeks were pooled, because spike-specific TCR depth and breadth did not differ between schedules. A total of 233 trial participants underwent TCR sequencing, of whom more than 200 had received two doses of AZD1222 and roughly 26 had received two doses of the MenACWY control vaccine. Trial participants were enrolled by age into 18-55, 56-69 and 70-plus year subgroups, with roughly 160, 29 and 62 TCR-sequenced participants respectively. Summary of the overall study and its limitations: In the small 56-69-year group, the increase in depth fell short of significance, most likely because of low power. Conclusions about previously exposed vaccinees were limited because only 5 or 6 AZD1222 recipients were SARS-CoV-2 seropositive at baseline. After two AZD1222 doses, both the breadth and the depth of spike-specific TCRs were significantly higher than at day 0 and than in MenACWY recipients. Epitopes outside the regions mutated in the B.1.351 and B.1.1.7 variants were reportedly recognized by nearly half of the unique spike-specific TCRs. Most participants were white British and females outnumbered males, and the authors suggested that clonal diversity may have been underestimated. CD4 TCRs associated with the vaccine covered the entire spike protein, and the dominant responses were in regions 160-218 and 743-854. Because no day 14 peak-response samples were available, the repertoires could be characterized only after the peak T cell response.

Its CDR3 holds 13 amino acids, cysteine through phenylalanine. Just the 39-base CDR3 DNA is kept, in frame starting at base 1. V trim: 6 bases; J trim: 2 bases; unmatched bases: 5. The germline V gene sets CDR1 to SQVTM and CDR2 to ANQGSEA. The sample's time point label, in plain terms: baseline before first vaccination. Vaccinee samples were obtained from the UK trials COV001 and COV002, which included a single-blind randomized controlled phase 2/3 trial of AZD1222 (ChAdOx1 nCoV-19) in healthy adults. For TCRbeta chain sequencing, PBMC samples were collected from trial participants at day 0 and at day 28 after the second dose. The CDR3 regions of human TCRbeta chains were subjected to immunosequencing. Regarding the original processing steps: Repertoire TCRs were checked for matches against a reference library of SARS-CoV-2-specific TCRs that had been generated using the MIRA antigen-specificity platform. Breadth was defined as the fraction of unique TCRs that were SARS-CoV-2-associated, and depth was defined as the fraction of total T cells that were SARS-CoV-2-associated. Using the MIRA data, each spike-specific TCR was mapped to the spike region that the TCR reacts to and placed in a CD4 or CD8 class. Log10-transformed breadth and depth values were compared by one-way ANOVA with Sidak's multiple comparisons tests. In its TCRdb copy, this immuneACCESS table keeps in-frame sequences only and misses some clones. Where compared with another copy, unresolved V genes explain less than half of these, and the others have no known cause. For V, J and clone size, that table is used; D and trimming come from the DNA. This sample comprises nearly 100,000 clones, roughly 90% of them detected only once. The top ten constitute roughly 2.8% of the sample.

As for this clone: The target of this receptor is not known. The input lacks base qualities; no much larger clone sits a single base away.

The sample in question was peripheral blood, obtained on day 0 of AZD1222 vaccination. The chain is assembled from TRBV29-1 and TRBJ1-2, and 8 junction bases match TRBD1. This sequence was found in an adult in good health. In nucleotide form, the sequence is TGCAGCGTGGGGACAGGCGCAAACTATGGCTACACCTTC. Translated, it reads CSVGTGANYGYTF.